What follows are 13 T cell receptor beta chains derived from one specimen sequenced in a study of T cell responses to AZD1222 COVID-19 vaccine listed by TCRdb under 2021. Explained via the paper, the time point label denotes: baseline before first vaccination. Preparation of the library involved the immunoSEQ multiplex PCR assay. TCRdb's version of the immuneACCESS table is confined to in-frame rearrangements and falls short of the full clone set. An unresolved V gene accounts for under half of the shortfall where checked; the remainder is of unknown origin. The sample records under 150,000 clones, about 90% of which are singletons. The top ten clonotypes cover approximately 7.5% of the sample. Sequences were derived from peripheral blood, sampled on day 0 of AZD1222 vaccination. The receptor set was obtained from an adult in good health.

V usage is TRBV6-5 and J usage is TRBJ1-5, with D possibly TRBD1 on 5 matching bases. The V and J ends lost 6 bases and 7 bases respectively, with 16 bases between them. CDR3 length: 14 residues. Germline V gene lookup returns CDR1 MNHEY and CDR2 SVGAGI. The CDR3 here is CASSPVGWGQPQHF. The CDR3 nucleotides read TGTGCCAGCAGCCCCGTGGGTTGGGGGCAGCCCCAGCATTTT.

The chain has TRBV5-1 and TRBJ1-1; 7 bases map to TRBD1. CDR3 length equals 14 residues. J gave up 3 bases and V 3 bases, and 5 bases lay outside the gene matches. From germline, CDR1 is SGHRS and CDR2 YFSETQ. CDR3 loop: CASSSRQGHTEAFF. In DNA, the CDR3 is TGCGCCAGCAGCTCCAGACAGGGCCACACTGAAGCTTTCTTT.

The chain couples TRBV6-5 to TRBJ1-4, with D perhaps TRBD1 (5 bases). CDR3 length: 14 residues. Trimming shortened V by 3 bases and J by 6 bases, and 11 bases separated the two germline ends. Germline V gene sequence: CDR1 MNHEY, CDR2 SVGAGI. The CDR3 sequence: CASSYRGAYEKLFF. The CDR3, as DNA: TGTGCCAGCAGTTATAGAGGGGCTTATGAAAAACTGTTTTTT.

The CDR3 spells CASSVRTGISGNTIYF. CDR3 nucleotides: TGTGCCAGCAGCGTCCGGACAGGGATTTCTGGAAACACCATATATTTT. This chain uses TRBV9 with TRBJ1-3; 8 positions agree with TRBD1. The ends lost 2 bases at V and 1 base at J; junction bases unmatched: 5. The CDR3 has 16 amino acids. The V gene's germline CDR1 is SGDLS and CDR2 YYNGEE.

The CDR3 protein is CASVGLAGGSTTGELFF. Here the CDR3 DNA reads TGTGCCAGCGTCGGACTAGCGGGAGGGTCGACCACCGGGGAGCTGTTTTTT. The chain is built from TRBV7-6 and TRBJ2-2; 15 bases line up with TRBD2. Germline V lookup: CDR1 SGHVS, CDR2 FNYEAQ. V lost 8 bases and J lost 4; bases outside the gene matches: 8. CDR3 length equals 17 residues.

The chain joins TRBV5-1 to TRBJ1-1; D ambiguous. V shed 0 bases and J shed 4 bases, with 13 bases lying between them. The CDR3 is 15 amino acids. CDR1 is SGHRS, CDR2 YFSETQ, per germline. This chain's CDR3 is CASSLGISMSTEAFF. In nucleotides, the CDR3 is TGCGCCAGCAGCTTGGGGATATCCATGAGCACTGAAGCTTTCTTT.

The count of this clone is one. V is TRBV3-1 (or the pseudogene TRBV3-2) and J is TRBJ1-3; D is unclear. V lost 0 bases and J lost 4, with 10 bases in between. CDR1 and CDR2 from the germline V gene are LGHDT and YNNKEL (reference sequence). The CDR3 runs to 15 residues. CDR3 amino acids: CASSQEPVNGNTIYF. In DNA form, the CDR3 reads TGTGCCAGCAGCCAAGAACCGGTTAACGGAAACACCATATATTTT.

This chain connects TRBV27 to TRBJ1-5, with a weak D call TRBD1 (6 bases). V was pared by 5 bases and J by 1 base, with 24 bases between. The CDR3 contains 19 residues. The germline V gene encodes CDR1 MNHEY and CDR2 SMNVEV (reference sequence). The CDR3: CASSPIVIMGGTSNQPQHF. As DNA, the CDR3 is TGTGCCAGCAGTCCTATCGTTATCATGGGGGGCACGAGCAATCAGCCCCAGCATTTT.

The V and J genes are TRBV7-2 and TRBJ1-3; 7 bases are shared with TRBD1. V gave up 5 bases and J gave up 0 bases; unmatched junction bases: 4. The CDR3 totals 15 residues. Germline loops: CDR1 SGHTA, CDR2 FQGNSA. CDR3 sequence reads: CASSQTGPSGNTIYF. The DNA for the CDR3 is TGTGCCAGCAGCCAGACAGGGCCCTCTGGAAACACCATATATTTT.

The CDR3 protein is CASSPKGAVGELFF. Written as DNA, the CDR3 is TGTGCCAGCAGCCCCAAGGGGGCGGTCGGGGAGCTGTTTTTT. The rearrangement uses TRBV5-4 and TRBJ2-2; 7 bases match TRBD1. J lost 7 bases, V lost 4 bases, and 7 bases had no gene match. Germline lookup yields CDR1 SGHNT and CDR2 YYREEE (reference sequence). The CDR3 consists of 14 residues.

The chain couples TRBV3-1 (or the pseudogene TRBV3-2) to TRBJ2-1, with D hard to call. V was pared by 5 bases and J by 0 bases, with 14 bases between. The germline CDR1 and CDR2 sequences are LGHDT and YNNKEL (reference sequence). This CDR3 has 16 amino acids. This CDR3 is CASSTTLASSYNEQFF. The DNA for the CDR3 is TGTGCCAGCAGCACAACTCTTGCCAGCTCCTACAATGAGCAGTTCTTC.

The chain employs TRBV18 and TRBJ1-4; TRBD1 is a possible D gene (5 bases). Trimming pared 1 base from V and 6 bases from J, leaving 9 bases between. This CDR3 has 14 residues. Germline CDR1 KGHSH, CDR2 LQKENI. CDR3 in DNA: TGTGCCAGCTCACCACGGGTAGGGGATGAAAAACTGTTTTTT. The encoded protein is CASSPRVGDEKLFF.

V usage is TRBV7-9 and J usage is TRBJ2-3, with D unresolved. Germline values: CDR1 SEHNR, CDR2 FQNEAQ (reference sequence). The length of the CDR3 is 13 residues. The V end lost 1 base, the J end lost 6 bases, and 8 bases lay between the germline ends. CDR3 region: CASSLVSADTQYF. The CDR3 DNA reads TGTGCCAGCAGCTTAGTCTCGGCGGATACGCAGTATTTT. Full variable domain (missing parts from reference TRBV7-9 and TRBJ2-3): DTGVSQNPRHKITKRGQNVTFRCDPISEHNRLYWYRQTLGQGPEFLTYFQNEAQLEKSRLLSDRFSAERPKGSFSTLEIQRTEQGDSAMYLCASSLVSADTQYFGPGTRLTVL.